One sample yielded the 6 T cell receptor beta chains listed below, sequenced in a study of tissue T cells after allogeneic stem cell transplantation. The data were produced by immunoSEQ multiplex PCR, yet TCRdb's version contains in-frame clones alone and is incomplete. The repertoire holds approximately 3,000 clones, with roughly 45% as singletons. The sample's time point: mouse harvest day 14 after allogeneic transplant. Each mouse received 10^7 T-cell-depleted marrow cells plus 10^6 splenic CD5+ T cells by tail vein. The source material was gut tissue. All receptors derive from a female BALB/c mouse given C57BL/6 T cells with graft-versus-host disease after an allogeneic hematopoietic cell transplant.

Comments on this clone: The listed genes are named as in mouse. The CDR3 end is not reached by the read, which stops 1 residue before it; the germline J gene fills it in. This chain joins TRBV29 and TRBJ1-1; D is possibly TRBD1 (6 bases). This CDR3 spans 14 amino acids. The V end was cut by 0 bases, the J end by 3 bases, with 8 bases between. Germline lookup yields CDR1 MSHET and CDR2 SYDVDS. This CDR3 reads CASSLSRGDTEVFF. The CDR3 DNA, read in part, is TGTGCTAGCAGTTTATCCAGGGGAGACACAGAAGTCTTC. Variable domain in full (rest from reference TRBV29 and TRBJ1-1): DMKVTQMPRYLIKRMGENVLLECGQDMSHETMYWYRQDPGLGLQLIYISYDVDSNSEGDIPKGYRVSRKKREHFSLILDSAKTNQTSVYFCASSLSRGDTEVFFGKGTRLTVV.

Note on this clone: The genes and germline here are from mouse. The CDR3 extends 1 residue past the end of the read, so its final part is completed from the germline J gene. V usage is TRBV3 and J usage is TRBJ2-1; D is unclear. Per germline, CDR1 SNHLY and CDR2 FYNGKV (reference sequence). The CDR3 consists of 13 residues. V was clipped by 3 bases and J by 4 bases, with 7 bases between them. CDR3 DNA (partial): TGTGCCAGCAGCTTCGGGCAATATGCTGAGCAGTTC. Translating it yields CASSFGQYAEQF. The whole CDR3 sequence reads CASSFGQYAEQFF.

Worth noting for this clone: Gene names and germline match the mouse. The observed sequence ends 1 residue before the CDR3 terminus, with the missing tail filled in from the germline J gene. This chain uses TRBV4 with TRBJ1-3; D uncertain. The CDR3 extends over 14 amino acids. Between the trimmed V and J ends, which lost 3 bases and 0 bases, there was a span of 6 bases. Germline V gene lookup returns CDR1 LGHDT and CDR2 YNNKQL (reference sequence). The CDR3 bases that were read are TGTGCCAGCAGCTACCCATTTTCTGGAAATACGCTCTAT. It encodes CASSYPFSGNTLY. In full, the CDR3 is CASSYPFSGNTLYF.

As regards this clone: The genes and germline here are from mouse. The read comes to an end 1 residue before the CDR3 does, leaving the germline J gene to fill in the end. This chain connects TRBV26 to TRBJ2-3; D is perhaps TRBD2 (5 bases). The CDR3 is 15 amino acids. The germline V gene has CDR1 KGHPV and CDR2 FQNQEV (reference sequence). Trimming pared 5 bases from V and 0 bases from J, leaving 12 bases between. The CDR3 loop is CASSRLGSSAETLYF. The CDR3 bases that were read are TGTGCCAGCAGTAGGTTGGGGAGTAGTGCAGAAACGCTGTAT.

Details on this clone: Here the gene names and germline are mouse. The read terminates 1 residue ahead of where the CDR3 ends, so the germline J gene completes it. The gene calls are TRBV3 and TRBJ2-5; tentatively, D is TRBD1 or TRBD2 (6 bases each). Germline-derived CDR1 and CDR2 are SNHLY and FYNGKV (reference sequence). The V gene lost 3 bases and the J gene lost 6 bases, with 10 bases spanning the gap. CDR3 length: 13 residues. CDR3: CASSLGARDTQYF. The sequenced CDR3 bases are TGTGCCAGCAGCTTGGGGGCGAGGGACACCCAGTAC.

As for this clone: Mouse gene names and germline throughout. The CDR3 end is not reached by the read, which stops 1 residue before it; the germline J gene fills it in. The chain carries TRBV26 and TRBJ1-3; D is undetermined. The germline CDR1 and CDR2 sequences are KGHPV and FQNQEV (reference sequence). Trimming took 0 bases from V and 4 from J, leaving 7 bases between them. CDR3 length: 14 amino acids. The CDR3 protein is CASSLSGSGNTLYF. The sequenced part of the CDR3 DNA is TGTGCCAGCAGTCTGTCTGGGTCGGGAAATACGCTCTAT.